Detailed here is one TCR beta chain. Some clones are missing from TCRdb's copy, which holds only in-frame ones; the method was immunoSEQ multiplex PCR. The sample lists some 54,000 clones, more than 85% seen once, with 11% to 15% in the top ten. This sample is part of a study of OX40 agonist ivuxolimab in advanced cancers. This CDR3 comprises 15 residues. Trimming took 5 bases from V and 7 from J, leaving 20 bases between them. Germline V CDR1 and CDR2: SGHAT, FQNNGV. Sequences were derived from CD4+ or CD8+ T cells sorted from blood, sampled in a trial of the OX40 agonist ivuxolimab. The chain recombines TRBV11-2 with TRBJ1-1; a weak D match, TRBD1 (6 bases). The receptor's source is an adult with an advanced solid tumor such as melanoma, head and neck, liver or kidney cancer. CDR3 protein: CASSARTEGLLEAFF. CDR3 coding DNA: TGTGCCAGCAGCGCCCGGACAGAGGGACTTCTTGAAGCTTTCTTT.